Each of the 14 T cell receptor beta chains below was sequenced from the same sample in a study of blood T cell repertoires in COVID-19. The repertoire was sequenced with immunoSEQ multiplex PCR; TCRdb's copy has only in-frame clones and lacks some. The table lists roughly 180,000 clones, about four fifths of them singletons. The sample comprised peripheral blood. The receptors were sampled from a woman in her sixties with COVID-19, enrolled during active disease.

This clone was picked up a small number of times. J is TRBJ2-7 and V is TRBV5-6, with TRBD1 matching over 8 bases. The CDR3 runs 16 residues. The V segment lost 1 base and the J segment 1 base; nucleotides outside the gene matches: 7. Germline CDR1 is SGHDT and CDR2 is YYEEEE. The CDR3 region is CASSLRTGIFSYEQYF. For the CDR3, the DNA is TGTGCCAGCAGCTTGCGGACAGGGATTTTTTCCTACGAGCAGTACTTC.

The CDR3 DNA reads as TGTGCCAGCAGTGATTTATCTGGGGCCAACGTCCTGACTTTC. Amino acids: CASSDLSGANVLTF. The gene calls are TRBV2 and TRBJ2-6; no clear D. Looked up from germline, CDR1 is SNHLY and CDR2 is FYNNEI. CDR3 length: 14 residues. Trimming took 3 bases from V and 1 from J, leaving 4 bases between them.

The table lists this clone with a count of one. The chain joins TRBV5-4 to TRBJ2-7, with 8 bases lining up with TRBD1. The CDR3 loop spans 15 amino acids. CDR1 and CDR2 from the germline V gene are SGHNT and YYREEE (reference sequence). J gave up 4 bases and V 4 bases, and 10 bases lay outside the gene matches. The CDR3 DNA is TGTGCCAGCAGCCCCACAGGGGGTACGTCGTACGAGCAGTACTTC. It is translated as CASSPTGGTSYEQYF.

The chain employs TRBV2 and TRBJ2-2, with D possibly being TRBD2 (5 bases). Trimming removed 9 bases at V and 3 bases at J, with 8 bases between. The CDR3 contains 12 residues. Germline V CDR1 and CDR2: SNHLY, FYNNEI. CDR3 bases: TGTGCCAGTGGACTTCACACCGGGGAGCTGTTTTTT. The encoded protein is CASGLHTGELFF.

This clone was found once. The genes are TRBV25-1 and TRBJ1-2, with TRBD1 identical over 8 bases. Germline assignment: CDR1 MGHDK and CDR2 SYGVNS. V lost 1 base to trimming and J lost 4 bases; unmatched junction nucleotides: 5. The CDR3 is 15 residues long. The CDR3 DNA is TGTGCCAGCAGTGAATCAACAGGGGGACTCTATGGCTACACCTTC. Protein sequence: CASSESTGGLYGYTF.

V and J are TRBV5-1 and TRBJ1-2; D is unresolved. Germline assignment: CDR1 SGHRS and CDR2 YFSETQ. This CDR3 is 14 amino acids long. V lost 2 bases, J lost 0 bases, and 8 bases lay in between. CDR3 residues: CASSFSEANYGYTF. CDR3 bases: TGCGCCAGCAGCTTCTCAGAAGCTAACTATGGCTACACCTTC.

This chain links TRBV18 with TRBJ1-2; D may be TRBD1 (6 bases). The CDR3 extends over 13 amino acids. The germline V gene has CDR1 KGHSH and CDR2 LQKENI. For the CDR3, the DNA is TGTGCAGGGAGCCGGGACATAAACTATGGCTACACCTTC. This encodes CAGSRDINYGYTF.

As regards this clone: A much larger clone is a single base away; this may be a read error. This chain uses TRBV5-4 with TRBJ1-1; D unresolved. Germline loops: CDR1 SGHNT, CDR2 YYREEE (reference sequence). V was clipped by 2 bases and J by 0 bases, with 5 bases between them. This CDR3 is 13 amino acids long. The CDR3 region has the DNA TGTGCCAGCAGCTTTAACATGAACACTGAAGCTTTCTTT. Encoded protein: CASSFNMNTEAFF.

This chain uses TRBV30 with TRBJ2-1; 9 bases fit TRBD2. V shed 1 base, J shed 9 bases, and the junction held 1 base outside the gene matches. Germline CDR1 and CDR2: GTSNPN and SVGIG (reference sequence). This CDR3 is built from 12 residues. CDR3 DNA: TGTGCCTGGAGTGGTAGCGGGAGTGAGCAGTTCTTC. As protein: CAWSGSGSEQFF.

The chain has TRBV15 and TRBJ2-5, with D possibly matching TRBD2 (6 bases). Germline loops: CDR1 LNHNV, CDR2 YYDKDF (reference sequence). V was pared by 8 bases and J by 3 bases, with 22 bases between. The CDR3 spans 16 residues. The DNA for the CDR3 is TGTGCCACCGAAGCCGGGGGTGGGGTGGGGAAAGAGACCCAGTACTTC. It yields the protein CATEAGGGVGKETQYF.

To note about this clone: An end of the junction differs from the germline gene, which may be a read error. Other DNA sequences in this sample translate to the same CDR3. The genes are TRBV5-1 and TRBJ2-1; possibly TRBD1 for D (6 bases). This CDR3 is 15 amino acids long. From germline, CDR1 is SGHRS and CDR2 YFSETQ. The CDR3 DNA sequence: TGCGCTAGCAGCCTTGATCAACAGGGCCACAATGAGCAGTTCTTC. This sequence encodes CASSLDQQGHNEQFF.

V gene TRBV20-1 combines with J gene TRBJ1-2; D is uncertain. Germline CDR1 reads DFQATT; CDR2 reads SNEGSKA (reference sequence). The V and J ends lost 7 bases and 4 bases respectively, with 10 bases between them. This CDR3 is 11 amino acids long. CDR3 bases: TGCAGTGTTTCGGGGTTCTATGGCTACACCTTC. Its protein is CSVSGFYGYTF.

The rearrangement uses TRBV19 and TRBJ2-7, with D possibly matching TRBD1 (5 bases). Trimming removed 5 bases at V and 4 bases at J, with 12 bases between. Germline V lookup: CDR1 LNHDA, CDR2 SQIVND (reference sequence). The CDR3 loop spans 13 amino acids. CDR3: CASSGRKGYEQYF. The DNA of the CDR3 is TGTGCCAGTAGTGGACGCAAGGGGTACGAGCAGTACTTC. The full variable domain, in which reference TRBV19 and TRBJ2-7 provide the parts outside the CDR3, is DGGITQSPKYLFRKEGQNVTLSCEQNLNHDAMYWYRQDPGQGLRLIYYSQIVNDFQKGDIAEGYSVSREKKESFPLTVTSAQKNPTAFYLCASSGRKGYEQYFGPGTRLTVT.

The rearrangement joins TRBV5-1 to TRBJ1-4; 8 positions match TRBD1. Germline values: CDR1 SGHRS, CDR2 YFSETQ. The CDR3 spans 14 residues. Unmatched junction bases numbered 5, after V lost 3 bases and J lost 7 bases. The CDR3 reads CASSSSGTGEKLFF. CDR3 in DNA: TGCGCCAGCAGCTCTTCCGGGACAGGTGAAAAACTGTTTTTT.